The 19 T cell receptor beta chains below come from one sample, sequenced in a study of blood T cells in healthy people across ages (dated by TCRdb to the mid-2010s). Library construction relied on 5' RACE. A second about 6 to 11 cycle PCR used a sample-barcoded 5' primer and a J-beta primer mix. TCRdb took the public reads, trimmed them with fastp at Q25, ran MiXCR for clone calling and kept in-frame beta chains. Identical CDR3 proteins give one entry, which carries the most common genes and DNA. The sample has 1.5 million to 2 million distinct CDR3 sequences on record, roughly two fifths of them singletons. Of the sample, around 23% falls within the top ten clones. The sequenced material came from blood. Every receptor here comes from a human donor in good health.

V is TRBV4-1 and J is TRBJ2-5; D not resolved. Germline CDR1 and CDR2: MGHRA and YSYEKL. Trimming cost V 4 bases and J 3 bases, with 15 bases left between them. The length of the CDR3 is 15 residues. In DNA, the CDR3 is TGCGCCAGCAGCCGCAATATGTCCCCCGAAGAGACCCAGTACTTC. Translated: CASSRNMSPEETQYF.

The rearrangement links TRBV11-2 to TRBJ1-1; possibly TRBD1 for D (5 bases). Germline lookup yields CDR1 SGHAT and CDR2 FQNNGV. Trimming removed 4 bases from V and 7 bases from J, with 13 bases in between. CDR3 length: 13 amino acids. The CDR3, as DNA: TGTGCCAGCAGCTGGGGGTACTTCGGTGAAGCTTTCTTT. Protein product: CASSWGYFGEAFF.

This clonotype has ten or more counts. DNA of the CDR3: TGCAGTGCCACCGGGGGACTAAGCTCCAATGAGCAGTTCTTC. Its translation is CSATGGLSSNEQFF. The chain has TRBV20-1 and TRBJ2-1, with TRBD2 matching 7 bases. The junction had 11 bases not matched to a gene; V was cut back by 6 bases and J by 6 bases. The CDR3 runs 14 residues. In germline, CDR1 is DFQATT, CDR2 SNEGSKA (reference sequence).

V usage is TRBV20-1 and J usage is TRBJ2-5; unclear D gene. The DNA matches TRBJ2-7 better at its end, which makes the J call doubtful. This CDR3 is 13 amino acids long. The germline gives CDR1 DFQATT, CDR2 SNEGSKA (reference sequence). CDR3 nucleotide sequence: TGCAGTGCTGTGGAAGACCGTCCCTACGAGCAGTACTTC. Translation gives CSAVEDRPYEQYF.

This chain links TRBV28 with TRBJ2-3, with D possibly matching TRBD1 (5 bases). Trimming removed 10 bases from V and 4 bases from J, with 15 bases in between. This CDR3 is 13 amino acids long. Per germline, CDR1 MDHEN and CDR2 SYDVKM. The CDR3 is CATKRQGADTQYF. CDR3 bases: TGTGCCACCAAGAGGCAGGGCGCAGATACGCAGTATTTT.

This chain connects TRBV30 to TRBJ1-1, with D hard to call. Germline V gene data show CDR1 as GTSNPN and CDR2 as SVGIG (reference sequence). The CDR3 covers 8 residues. Trimming removed 8 bases at V and 8 bases at J, with 6 bases between. In nucleotides, the CDR3 is TGTGCCGCTGGAGAAGCTTTCTTT. Its protein product is CAAGEAFF.

This rearrangement joins TRBV5-4 to TRBJ2-1; D may be TRBD2 (5 bases). This CDR3 is 14 amino acids long. V was shortened by 4 bases and J by 6 bases, with 14 bases between the two germline ends. CDR1 and CDR2 from the germline V gene are SGHNT and YYREEE (reference sequence). The CDR3 is CASSPDSNSNEQFF. CDR3 bases: TGTGCCAGCAGCCCGGACTCTAACTCCAATGAGCAGTTCTTC.

The CDR3 spells CASSSILAVTSTDTQYF. The DNA for the CDR3 is TGTGCCAGCAGCTCGATCTTAGCGGTCACAAGCACAGATACGCAGTATTTT. The chain couples TRBV4-2 to TRBJ2-3; D is possibly TRBD2 (6 bases). CDR1 is LGHNA and CDR2 is YNFKEQ in the germline V gene. CDR3 size: 17 residues. Trimming cost V 5 bases and J 0 bases, with 18 bases left between them.

The chain is built from TRBV20-1 and TRBJ1-2; D may be TRBD1 (5 bases). V lost 5 bases to trimming and J lost 4 bases, with 14 bases between them. Germline V lookup: CDR1 DFQATT, CDR2 SNEGSKA (reference sequence). The CDR3 sequence is 13 residues long. Written as DNA, the CDR3 is TGCAGTGCTCCCCTCCGGGGACGCTATGGCTACACCTTC. Residues: CSAPLRGRYGYTF.

This rearrangement joins TRBV28 to TRBJ2-1; D remains unclear. V was shortened by 4 bases and J by 9 bases, with 10 bases between the two germline ends. The CDR3 covers 12 residues. From germline, CDR1 is MDHEN and CDR2 SYDVKM. The CDR3 bases are TGTGCCAGCAGTTGGACCCTTGGTGAGCAGTTCTTC. Encoded protein: CASSWTLGEQFF.

This clonotype came up a few times. This sequence joins TRBV20-1 and TRBJ1-4; maybe TRBD1 (5 bases). The ends were cut back, 2 bases at V and 0 bases at J, with 13 bases in the middle. CDR3 size: 16 residues. Germline V gene sequence: CDR1 DFQATT, CDR2 SNEGSKA (reference sequence). In nucleotides, the CDR3 is TGCAGTGCTAGACGGGGACCTCCTGCAACTAATGAAAAACTGTTTTTT. As protein: CSARRGPPATNEKLFF.

The V gene is TRBV20-1, the J gene TRBJ2-3; the D gene is possibly TRBD2 (6 bases). Trimming pared 5 bases from V and 3 bases from J, leaving 18 bases between. The V gene's germline CDR1 is DFQATT and CDR2 SNEGSKA (reference sequence). The CDR3 contains 15 residues. DNA for the CDR3: TGCAGTGCTGTCTCGGGGAGGCATCGGACAGATACGCAGTATTTT. This codes for CSAVSGRHRTDTQYF.

V and J are TRBV29-1 and TRBJ2-7; 8 bases are shared with TRBD1. The J call may be faulty, since TRBJ2-5 better matches the DNA end. CDR3 length: 15 amino acids. Germline CDR1 and CDR2: SQVTM and ANQGSEA. The chain's CDR3 is CSVVSAGTGSETQYF. Written as DNA, the CDR3 is TGCAGCGTTGTTTCCGCCGGGACAGGTTCTGAGACCCAGTACTTC.

The chain combines TRBV7-2 with TRBJ2-1; the D gene is possibly TRBD1 (5 bases). V was pared by 0 bases and J by 10 bases, with 13 bases between. This CDR3 has 14 residues. Germline loops: CDR1 SGHTA, CDR2 FQGNSA. The CDR3 region is CASSLALRVDEQFF. The CDR3 DNA reads as TGTGCCAGCAGCTTAGCTCTCAGGGTGGACGAGCAGTTCTTC.

This clonotype showed up just a few times. J is TRBJ2-5 and V is TRBV7-9, with 10 bases fitting TRBD2. The CDR3 has 14 residues. V lost 7 bases and J lost 0; bases outside the gene matches: 2. The germline CDR1 and CDR2 sequences are SEHNR and FQNEAQ (reference sequence). The CDR3 coding sequence is TGTGCCAGCACTAGCGGGGGCTACCAAGAGACCCAGTACTTC. This codes for CASTSGGYQETQYF.

This clonotype has just a few counts. The chain joins TRBV6-5 to TRBJ2-5; D is uncertain. Trimming cost V 7 bases and J 5 bases, with 17 bases left between them. This CDR3 has 14 residues. The germline V gene encodes CDR1 MNHEY and CDR2 SVGAGI. In DNA form, the CDR3 reads TGTGCCAGCACCCCGTCGGGCCTGGGGGAGACCCAGTACTTC. Encoded protein: CASTPSGLGETQYF.

This sequence joins TRBV9 and TRBJ1-5; possibly TRBD1 for D (5 bases). V dropped 6 bases and J dropped 3 bases, with 13 bases sitting between them. From germline, CDR1 is SGDLS and CDR2 YYNGEE. The CDR3 is 14 residues long. The CDR3 DNA reads TGTGCCAGCAATGTCGGGGGATTCAATCAGCCCCAGCATTTT. It is translated as CASNVGGFNQPQHF.

The rearrangement joins TRBV29-1 to TRBJ1-2, with TRBD1 as a possible D gene (6 bases). Germline V gives CDR1 SQVTM, CDR2 ANQGSEA. Trimming removed 3 bases at V and 10 bases at J, with 18 bases between. CDR3 length: 13 residues. The CDR3 nucleotides are TGCAGCGTTGAGGTGTCAGGGGAAGTTTTCTACACCTTC. It specifies CSVEVSGEVFYTF.

As for this clonotype: Germline and junction disagree at one end, which may indicate a read error. V usage is TRBV7-3 and J usage is TRBJ2-1; 11 bases fit TRBD2. The CDR3 is made up of 18 amino acids. Germline V gene data show CDR1 as SGHTA and CDR2 as FQGTGA. CDR3 nucleotides: TGTGCCAGCAGCTCCGATCCCCTTAGCGGGGGGGCTCTGGATGAGCAGGTCTTC. It encodes CASSSDPLSGGALDEQVF.